This TCR beta chain came from a study of T cell responses to AZD1222 COVID-19 vaccine (dated by TCRdb to about 2021). Some background on the complete study: TCR sequencing was performed for about 250 trial participants, of whom roughly 200 were given two doses of AZD1222 and around 26 were given two doses of MenACWY control vaccine. Enrollment into the trials was organized by age into subgroups of 18-55, 56-69 and 70-plus years, and those subgroups contained about 160, 30 and 59 TCR-sequenced participants, respectively. Overall results and qualifications from the work: After two AZD1222 doses, both the breadth and the depth of spike-specific TCRs were significantly higher than at day 0 and than in MenACWY recipients. Participants were mostly white British, with more females than males. The authors suggested clonal diversity may have been underestimated. Conclusions about previously exposed vaccinees are limited because only 6 or 7 AZD1222 recipients were SARS-CoV-2 seropositive at baseline. In the small 56-69-year group, the increase in depth fell short of significance, most likely because of low power. Reportedly, close to half of the unique spike-specific TCRs recognized epitopes lying outside the regions that are mutated in the B.1.351 and B.1.1.7 variants. The vaccine-associated CD4 TCRs covered the entire spike protein, and the dominant responses fell in regions 160-218 and 743-854. Because no samples from the day 14 peak response were available, repertoires could be characterized only after the peak T cell response.

The sample's time point label, decoded: about 28 days (+/-7) after the second vaccine dose. AZD1222 recipients given second doses at about 4 weeks or at about 12 weeks were pooled, since spike-specific TCR depth and breadth were not found to differ between the two schedules. Vaccinee samples were obtained from the UK trials COV001 and COV002, which included a single-blind randomized controlled phase 2/3 trial of AZD1222 (ChAdOx1 nCoV-19) in healthy adults. For TCRbeta chain sequencing, PBMC samples from trial participants were taken at day 0 and at day 28 after the second dose. The germline V gene (reference sequence) sets CDR1 to GTSNPN and CDR2 to SVGIG. Measured from the cysteine to the phenylalanine, the CDR3 is 15 residues long. Only the CDR3 region is kept as DNA, spanning 45 bases read in frame from base 1. V is trimmed back by 3 bases and J by 5 bases, and the junction contains 8 bases that no gene match accounts for.

This clone was observed at least ten times. The antigen this receptor binds is unknown. No clone much larger than this one lies a single base away; base qualities are absent. The CDR3 regions of human TCRbeta chains were analyzed by immunosequencing. For the original study's pipeline: Repertoire TCRs were checked for matches against a reference library of SARS-CoV-2-specific TCRs that had been generated using the MIRA antigen-specificity platform. Breadth was defined as the fraction of unique TCRs that were SARS-CoV-2-associated. Depth was defined as the fraction of total T cells that were SARS-CoV-2-associated. Using the MIRA data, every spike-specific TCR was mapped to the spike region that the TCR reacted to and assigned to either a CD4 or a CD8 class. Log10-transformed breadth and depth values were compared by one-way ANOVA with Sidak's multiple comparisons tests. Sourced from immuneACCESS, this table was stored by TCRdb with only in-frame sequences that have V and J called. A share of the clones is absent; for the studies checked, an unresolved V gene accounts for under half, and the remainder has no known explanation. V, J and clone size reflect that table, while D and trimming were determined from the DNA. Present in this sample are 90,000 to 120,000 clones, around 92% of which were seen just once. The ten largest clones capture about 8.1% of the sample.

Sequences were derived from peripheral blood, sampled 28 days after the second AZD1222 dose. The rearranged segments are TRBV30 and TRBJ2-2, with 8 central nucleotides matching TRBD1. This TCR was recovered from an adult who received the AZD1222 COVID-19 vaccine. The nucleotide sequence is given as TGTGCCTGGAGGCCCTTGACAGGGGAGACCGGGGAGCTGTTTTTT. It translates as CAWRPLTGETGELFF.